This T cell receptor (beta chain) came from a study of CD8 T cells in Susac syndrome. This CDR3 has 16 amino acids. The V gene lost 3 bases and the J gene lost 0 bases, with 15 bases spanning the gap. CDR1 is SGHRS and CDR2 is YFSETQ in the germline V gene. The RNA input was about 0.5 to 1 ug, and it was reverse transcribed with random hexamers. TCRdb independently ran MiXCR on the immunoSEQ multiplex PCR reads; one entry per CDR3 protein. Of about 180,000 distinct CDR3 sequences in the sample, approximately 94% were seen once. What was sequenced was CD4+ T cells from PBMCs. The receptor was isolated from a human donor with Susac syndrome. This chain uses TRBV5-1 with TRBJ1-1; D perhaps matches TRBD1 (5 bases). The chain's CDR3 is CASSSAGGEVNTEAFF. In DNA, the CDR3 is TGCGCCAGCAGCTCCGCCGGGGGGGAGGTGAACACTGAAGCTTTCTTT.